Here is one T cell receptor (beta chain) with its context. The antigen remains undetermined. The data stem from a study of graft-versus-host responses after intestinal transplantation. The length of the CDR3 is 14 residues. Deletions cut 2 bases from V and 2 bases from J, with 11 bases between. CDR1 is SGHNT and CDR2 is YYREEE in the germline V gene (reference sequence). Whole-study results and caveats: Investigators detected GvH clones in recipient marrow, with some emerging earlier in ileum or blood.

Libraries were prepared by immunoSEQ multiplex PCR; TCRdb keeps only in-frame clonotypes and omits some of them. In the table there are roughly 60,000 clones, more than 75% of which are singletons. The receptor's source is a human patient who received an intestinal transplant, so some T cells may come from the graft donor. This specimen consisted of PBMCs, obtained roughly 120 days after intestinal transplantation. The chain recombines TRBV5-4 with TRBJ2-7; no definite D call. CDR3 loop: CASSFSPGPYEQYF. The CDR3 nucleotides read TGTGCCAGCAGCTTCAGTCCAGGTCCCTACGAGCAGTACTTC.